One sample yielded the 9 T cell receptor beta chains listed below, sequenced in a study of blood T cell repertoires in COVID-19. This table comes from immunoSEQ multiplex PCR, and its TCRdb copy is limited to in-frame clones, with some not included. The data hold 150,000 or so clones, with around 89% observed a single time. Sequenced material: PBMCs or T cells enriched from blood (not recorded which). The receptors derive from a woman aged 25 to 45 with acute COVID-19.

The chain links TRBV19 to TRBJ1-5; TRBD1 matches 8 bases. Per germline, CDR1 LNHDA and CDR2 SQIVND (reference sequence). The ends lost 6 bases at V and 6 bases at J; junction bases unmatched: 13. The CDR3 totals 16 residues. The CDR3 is CASSTYWQGAGQPQHF. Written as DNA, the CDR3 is TGTGCCAGTAGCACCTATTGGCAGGGGGCGGGTCAGCCCCAGCATTTT.

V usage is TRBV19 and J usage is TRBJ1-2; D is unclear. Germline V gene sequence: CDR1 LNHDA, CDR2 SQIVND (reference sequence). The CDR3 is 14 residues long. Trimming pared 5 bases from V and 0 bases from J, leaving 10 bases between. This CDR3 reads CASSARNTNYGYTF. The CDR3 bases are TGTGCCAGTAGTGCCAGGAACACTAACTATGGCTACACCTTC.

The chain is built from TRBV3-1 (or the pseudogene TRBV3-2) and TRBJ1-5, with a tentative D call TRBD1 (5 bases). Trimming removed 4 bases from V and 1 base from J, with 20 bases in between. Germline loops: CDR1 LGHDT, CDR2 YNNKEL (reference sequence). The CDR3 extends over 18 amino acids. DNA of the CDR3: TGTGCCAGCAGCCTCCCGAACCCCACAGGTATGAGCAATCAGCCCCAGCATTTT. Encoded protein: CASSLPNPTGMSNQPQHF.

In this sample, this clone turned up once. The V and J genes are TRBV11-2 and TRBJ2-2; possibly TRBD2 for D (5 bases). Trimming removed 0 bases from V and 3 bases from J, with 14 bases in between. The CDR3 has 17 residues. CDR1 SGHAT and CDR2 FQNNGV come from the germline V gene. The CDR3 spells CASSLDRDRTDTGELFF. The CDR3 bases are TGTGCCAGCAGCTTAGATCGGGATCGGACGGACACCGGGGAGCTGTTTTTT.

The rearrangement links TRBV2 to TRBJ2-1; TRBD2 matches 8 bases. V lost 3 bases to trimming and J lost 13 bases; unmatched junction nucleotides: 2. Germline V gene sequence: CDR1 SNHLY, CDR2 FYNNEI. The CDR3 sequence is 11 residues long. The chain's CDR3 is CASSDSGNQFF. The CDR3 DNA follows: TGTGCCAGCAGTGATAGCGGGAATCAGTTCTTC.

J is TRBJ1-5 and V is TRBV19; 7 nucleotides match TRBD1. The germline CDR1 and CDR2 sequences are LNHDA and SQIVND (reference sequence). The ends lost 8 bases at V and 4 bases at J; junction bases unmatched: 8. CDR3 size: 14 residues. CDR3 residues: CASETGYLNQPQHF. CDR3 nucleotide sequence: TGTGCCAGTGAGACAGGGTATCTTAATCAGCCCCAGCATTTT. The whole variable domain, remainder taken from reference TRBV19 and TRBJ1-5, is DGGITQSPKYLFRKEGQNVTLSCEQNLNHDAMYWYRQDPGQGLRLIYYSQIVNDFQKGDIAEGYSVSREKKESFPLTVTSAQKNPTAFYLCASETGYLNQPQHFGDGTRLSIL.

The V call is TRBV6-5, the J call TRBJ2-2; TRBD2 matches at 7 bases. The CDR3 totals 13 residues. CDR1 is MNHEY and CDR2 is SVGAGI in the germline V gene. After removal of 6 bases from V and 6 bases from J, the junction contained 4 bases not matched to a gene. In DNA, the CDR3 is TGTGCCAGCAGAACTACTAGCGCCGGGGAGCTGTTTTTT. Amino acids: CASRTTSAGELFF.

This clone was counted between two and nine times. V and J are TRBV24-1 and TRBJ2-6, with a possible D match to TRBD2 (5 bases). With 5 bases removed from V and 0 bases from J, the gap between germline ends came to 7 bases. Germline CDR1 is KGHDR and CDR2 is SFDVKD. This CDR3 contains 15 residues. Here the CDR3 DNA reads TGTGCCACCAGTGGAGGGTCCTCTGGGGCCAACGTCCTGACTTTC. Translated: CATSGGSSGANVLTF.

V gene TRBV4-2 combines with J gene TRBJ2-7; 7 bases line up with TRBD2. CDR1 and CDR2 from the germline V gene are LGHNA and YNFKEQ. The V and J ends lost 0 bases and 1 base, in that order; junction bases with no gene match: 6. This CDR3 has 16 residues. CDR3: CASSQDGAGASYEQYF. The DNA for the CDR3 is TGTGCCAGCAGCCAAGATGGGGCGGGAGCGTCCTACGAGCAGTACTTC.